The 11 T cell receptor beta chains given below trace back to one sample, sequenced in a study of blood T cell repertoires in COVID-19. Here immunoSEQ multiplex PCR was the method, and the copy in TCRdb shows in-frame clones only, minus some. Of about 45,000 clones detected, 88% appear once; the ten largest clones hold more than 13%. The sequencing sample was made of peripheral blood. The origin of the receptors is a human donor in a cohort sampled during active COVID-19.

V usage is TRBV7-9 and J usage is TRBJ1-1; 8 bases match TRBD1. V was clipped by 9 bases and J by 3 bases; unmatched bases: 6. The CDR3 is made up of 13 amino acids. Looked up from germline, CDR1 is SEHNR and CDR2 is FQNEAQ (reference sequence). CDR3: CASSTGVDTEAFF. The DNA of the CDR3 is TGTGCCAGTTCGACAGGGGTGGACACTGAAGCTTTCTTT.

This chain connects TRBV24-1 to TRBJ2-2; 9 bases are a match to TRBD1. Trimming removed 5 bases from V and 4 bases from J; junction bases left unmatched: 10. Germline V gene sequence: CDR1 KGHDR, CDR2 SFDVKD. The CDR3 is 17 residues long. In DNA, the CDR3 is TGTGCCACCAGTGTCACACCGGGACAGGGAAGCACCGGGGAGCTGTTTTTT. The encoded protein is CATSVTPGQGSTGELFF.

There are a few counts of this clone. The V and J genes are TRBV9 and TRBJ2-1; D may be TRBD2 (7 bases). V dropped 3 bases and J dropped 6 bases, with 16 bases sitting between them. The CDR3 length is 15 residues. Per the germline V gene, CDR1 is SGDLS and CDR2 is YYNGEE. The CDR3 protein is CASSEGGAPRNEQFF. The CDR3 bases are TGTGCCAGCAGCGAGGGGGGGGCTCCCCGCAATGAGCAGTTCTTC. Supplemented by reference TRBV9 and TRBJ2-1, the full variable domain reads DSGVTQTPKHLITATGQRVTLRCSPRSGDLSVYWYQQSLDQGLQFLIQYYNGEERAKGNILERFSAQQFPDLHSELNLSSLELGDSALYFCASSEGGAPRNEQFFGPGTRLTVL.

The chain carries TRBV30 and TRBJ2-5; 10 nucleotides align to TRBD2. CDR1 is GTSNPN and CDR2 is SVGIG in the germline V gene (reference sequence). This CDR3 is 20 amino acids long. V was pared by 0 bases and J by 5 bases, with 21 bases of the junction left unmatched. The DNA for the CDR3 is TGTGCCTGGAGTGTGGTTGGGTATGGTAGCGGGGGGTTTAGCACGGAGACCCAGTACTTC. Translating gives CAWSVVGYGSGGFSTETQYF.

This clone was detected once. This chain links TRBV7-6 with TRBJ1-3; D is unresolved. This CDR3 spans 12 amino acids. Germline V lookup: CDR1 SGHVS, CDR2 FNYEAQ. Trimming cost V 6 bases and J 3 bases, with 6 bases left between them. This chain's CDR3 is CASSGLGNTIYF. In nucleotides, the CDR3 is TGTGCCAGCAGTGGACTTGGAAACACCATATATTTT. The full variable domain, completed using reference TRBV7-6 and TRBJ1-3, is GAGVSQSPRYKVTKRGQDVALRCDPISGHVSLYWYRQALGQGPEFLTYFNYEAQQDKSGLPNDRFSAERPEGSISTLTIQRTEQRDSAMYRCASSGLGNTIYFGEGSWLTVV.

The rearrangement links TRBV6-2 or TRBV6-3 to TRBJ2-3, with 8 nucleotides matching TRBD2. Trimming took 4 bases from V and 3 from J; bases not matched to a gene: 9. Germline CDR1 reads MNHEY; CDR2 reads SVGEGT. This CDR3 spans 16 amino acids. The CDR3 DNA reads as TGTGCCAGCAGTTCCACCGAAGCGGGGGAAACAGATACGCAGTATTTT. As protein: CASSSTEAGETDTQYF.

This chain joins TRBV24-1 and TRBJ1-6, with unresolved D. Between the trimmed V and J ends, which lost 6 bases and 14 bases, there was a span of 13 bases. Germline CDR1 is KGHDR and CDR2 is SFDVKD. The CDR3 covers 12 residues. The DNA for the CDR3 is TGTGCCACCAGTTTTAGTGCTAGGACCCTCCACTTT. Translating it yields CATSFSARTLHF.

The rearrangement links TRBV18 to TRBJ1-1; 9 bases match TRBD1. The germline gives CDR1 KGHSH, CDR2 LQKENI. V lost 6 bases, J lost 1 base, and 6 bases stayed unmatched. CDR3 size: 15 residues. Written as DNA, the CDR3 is TGTGCCAGCTCGCCCTGGACAGGGGAGAACACTGAAGCTTTCTTT. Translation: CASSPWTGENTEAFF.

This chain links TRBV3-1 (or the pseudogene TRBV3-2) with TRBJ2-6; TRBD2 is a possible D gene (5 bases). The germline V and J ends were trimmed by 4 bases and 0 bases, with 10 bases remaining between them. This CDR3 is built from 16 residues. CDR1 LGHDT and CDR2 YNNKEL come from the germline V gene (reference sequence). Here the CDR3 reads CASSPPGFSGANVLTF. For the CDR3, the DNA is TGTGCCAGCAGCCCACCGGGGTTCTCTGGGGCCAACGTCCTGACTTTC.

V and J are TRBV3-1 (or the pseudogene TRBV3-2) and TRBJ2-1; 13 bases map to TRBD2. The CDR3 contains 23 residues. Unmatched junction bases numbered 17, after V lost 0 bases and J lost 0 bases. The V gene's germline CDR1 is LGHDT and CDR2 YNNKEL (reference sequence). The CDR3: CASSQDFGGPRTSGGNSYNEQFF. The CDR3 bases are TGTGCCAGCAGCCAAGATTTCGGGGGACCTAGGACTAGCGGGGGCAACTCCTACAATGAGCAGTTCTTC.

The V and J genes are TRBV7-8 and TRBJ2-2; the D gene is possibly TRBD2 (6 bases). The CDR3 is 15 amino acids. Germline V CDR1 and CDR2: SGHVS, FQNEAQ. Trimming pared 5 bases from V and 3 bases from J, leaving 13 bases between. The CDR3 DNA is TGTGCCAGCAGCCCTCTACGGGGGTACACCGGGGAGCTGTTTTTT. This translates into CASSPLRGYTGELFF.